This TCR beta chain was retrieved from a study of regulatory T cells in long-lasting Graves disease. As for time point: persistent/refractory GD, antithyroid drugs over 5 years with positive TRAb. PBMCs were the source of the RNA used for TCR sequencing. Arm-PCR of CDR3 regions with iRepertoire HTBI primers generated TCR beta libraries. TCRdb re-analysed the multiplex PCR reads in MiXCR, keeping a single row per CDR3 protein. The profile shows 430,000 or so distinct CDR3 sequences, roughly a fifth of them singletons. This clonotype was seen a few times. Trimming took 2 bases from V and 5 from J, leaving 9 bases between them. Germline CDR1 DFQATT, CDR2 SNEGSKA (reference sequence). The length of the CDR3 is 13 residues.

This material consisted of peripheral blood mononuclear cells (PBMCs), taken when the disease was refractory, from a patient treated with antithyroid drugs. This sequence joins TRBV20-1 and TRBJ2-2, with D tentatively TRBD2 (6 bases). The clonotype was recovered from a female donor with Graves disease. The CDR3 reads CSARTSLTGELFF. The CDR3, as DNA: TGCAGTGCTAGAACTAGCCTAACCGGGGAGCTGTTTTTT.